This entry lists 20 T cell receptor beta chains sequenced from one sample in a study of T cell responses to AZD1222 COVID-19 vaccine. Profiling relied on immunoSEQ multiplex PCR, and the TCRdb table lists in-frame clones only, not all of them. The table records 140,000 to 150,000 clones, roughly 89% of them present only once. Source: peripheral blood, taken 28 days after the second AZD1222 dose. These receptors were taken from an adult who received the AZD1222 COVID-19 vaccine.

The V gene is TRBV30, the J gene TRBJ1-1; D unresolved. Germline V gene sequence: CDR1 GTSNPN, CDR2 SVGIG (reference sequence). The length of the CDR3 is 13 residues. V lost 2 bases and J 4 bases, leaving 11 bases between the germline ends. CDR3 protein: CAWSYMGGTEAFF. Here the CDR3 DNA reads TGTGCCTGGAGTTATATGGGAGGCACTGAAGCTTTCTTT.

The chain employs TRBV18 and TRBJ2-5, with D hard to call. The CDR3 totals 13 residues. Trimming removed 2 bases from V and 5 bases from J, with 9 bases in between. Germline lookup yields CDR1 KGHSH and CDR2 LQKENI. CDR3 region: CASSPAPRETQYF. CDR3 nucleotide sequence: TGTGCCAGCTCACCAGCCCCTCGGGAGACCCAGTACTTC.

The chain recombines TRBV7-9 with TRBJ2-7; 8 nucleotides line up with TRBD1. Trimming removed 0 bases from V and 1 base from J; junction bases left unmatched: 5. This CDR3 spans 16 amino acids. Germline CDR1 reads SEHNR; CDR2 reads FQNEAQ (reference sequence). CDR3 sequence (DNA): TGTGCCAGCAGCTTAGCTACAGGGGGTAGGTCCTACGAGCAGTACTTC. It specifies CASSLATGGRSYEQYF.

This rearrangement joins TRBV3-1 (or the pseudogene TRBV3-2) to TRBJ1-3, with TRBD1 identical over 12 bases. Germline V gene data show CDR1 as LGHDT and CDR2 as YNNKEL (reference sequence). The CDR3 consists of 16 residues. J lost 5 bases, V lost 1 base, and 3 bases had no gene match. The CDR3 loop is CASSQVGTGGRNTIYF. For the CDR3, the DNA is TGTGCCAGCAGCCAAGTAGGGACAGGGGGCAGAAACACCATATATTTT.

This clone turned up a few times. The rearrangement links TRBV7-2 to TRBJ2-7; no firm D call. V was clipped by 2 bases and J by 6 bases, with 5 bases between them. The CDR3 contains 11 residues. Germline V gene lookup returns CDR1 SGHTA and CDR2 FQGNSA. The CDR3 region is CASSLMSEQYF. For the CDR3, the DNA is TGTGCCAGCAGCTTAATGTCCGAGCAGTACTTC.

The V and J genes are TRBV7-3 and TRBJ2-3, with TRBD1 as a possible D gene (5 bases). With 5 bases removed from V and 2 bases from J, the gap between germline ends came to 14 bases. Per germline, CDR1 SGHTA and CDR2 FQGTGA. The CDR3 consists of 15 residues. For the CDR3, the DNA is TGTGCCAGCAGCCCGACAGCCACCCCCACAGATACGCAGTATTTT. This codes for CASSPTATPTDTQYF.

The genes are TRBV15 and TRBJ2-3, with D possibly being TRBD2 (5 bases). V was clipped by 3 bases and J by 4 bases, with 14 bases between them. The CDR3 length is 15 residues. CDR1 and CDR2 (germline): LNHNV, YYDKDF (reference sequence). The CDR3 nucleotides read TGTGCCACCAGCAGGGAAACGGGAAGGGCAGATACGCAGTATTTT. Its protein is CATSRETGRADTQYF.

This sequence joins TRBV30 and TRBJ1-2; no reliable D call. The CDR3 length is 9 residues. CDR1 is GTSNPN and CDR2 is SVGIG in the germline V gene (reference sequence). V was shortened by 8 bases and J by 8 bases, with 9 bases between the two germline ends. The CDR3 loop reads CALDGGYTF. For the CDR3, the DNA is TGTGCCCTGGACGGGGGCTACACCTTC.

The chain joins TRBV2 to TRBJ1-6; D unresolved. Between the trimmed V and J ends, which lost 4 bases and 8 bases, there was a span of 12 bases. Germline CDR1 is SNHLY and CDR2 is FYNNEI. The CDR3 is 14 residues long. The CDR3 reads CASSGPQWDSPLHF. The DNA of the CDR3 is TGTGCCAGCAGTGGGCCTCAGTGGGATTCACCCCTCCACTTT.

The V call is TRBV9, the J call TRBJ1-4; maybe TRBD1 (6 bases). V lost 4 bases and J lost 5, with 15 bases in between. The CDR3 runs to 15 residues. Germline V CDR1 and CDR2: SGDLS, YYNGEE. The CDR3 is CASSPLRGVNEKLFF. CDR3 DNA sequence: TGTGCCAGCAGCCCCCTCAGGGGTGTCAATGAAAAACTGTTTTTT.

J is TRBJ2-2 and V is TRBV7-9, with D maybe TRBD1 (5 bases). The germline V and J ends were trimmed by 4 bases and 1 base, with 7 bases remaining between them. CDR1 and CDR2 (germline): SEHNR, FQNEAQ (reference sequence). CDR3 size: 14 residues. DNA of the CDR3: TGTGCCAGCAGCTCCAGGGTGAACACCGGGGAGCTGTTTTTT. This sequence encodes CASSSRVNTGELFF.

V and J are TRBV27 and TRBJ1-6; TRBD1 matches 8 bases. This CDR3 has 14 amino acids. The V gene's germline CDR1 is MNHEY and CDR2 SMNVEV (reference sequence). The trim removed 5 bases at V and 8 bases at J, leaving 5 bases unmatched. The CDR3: CASSSDRGDSPLHF. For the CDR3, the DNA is TGTGCCAGCAGTAGTGACAGGGGAGATTCACCCCTCCACTTT.

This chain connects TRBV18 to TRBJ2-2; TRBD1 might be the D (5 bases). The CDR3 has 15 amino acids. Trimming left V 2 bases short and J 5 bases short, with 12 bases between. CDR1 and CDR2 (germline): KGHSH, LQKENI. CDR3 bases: TGTGCCAGCTCACCAATGCAGGGTGATACCGGGGAGCTGTTTTTT. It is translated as CASSPMQGDTGELFF.

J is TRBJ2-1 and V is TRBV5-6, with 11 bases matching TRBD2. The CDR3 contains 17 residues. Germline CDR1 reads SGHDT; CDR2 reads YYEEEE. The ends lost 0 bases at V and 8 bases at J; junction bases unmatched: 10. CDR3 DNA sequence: TGTGCCAGCAGCTTGGAGGAACTAGCGGGAGTGGGGGATGAGCAGTTCTTC. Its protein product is CASSLEELAGVGDEQFF.

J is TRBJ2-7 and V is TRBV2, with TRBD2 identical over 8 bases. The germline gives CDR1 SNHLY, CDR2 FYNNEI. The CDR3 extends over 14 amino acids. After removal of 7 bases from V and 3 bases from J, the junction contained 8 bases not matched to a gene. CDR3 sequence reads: CASNLAGPNYEQYF. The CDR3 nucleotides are TGTGCCAGCAATTTAGCGGGACCAAACTACGAGCAGTACTTC.

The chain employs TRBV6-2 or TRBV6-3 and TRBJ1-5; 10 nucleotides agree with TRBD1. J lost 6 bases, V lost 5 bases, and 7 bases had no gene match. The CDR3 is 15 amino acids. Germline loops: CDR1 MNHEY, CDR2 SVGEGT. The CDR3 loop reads CASSTGTGVSQPQHF. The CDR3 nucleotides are TGTGCCAGCAGTACCGGGACAGGGGTCAGTCAGCCCCAGCATTTT.

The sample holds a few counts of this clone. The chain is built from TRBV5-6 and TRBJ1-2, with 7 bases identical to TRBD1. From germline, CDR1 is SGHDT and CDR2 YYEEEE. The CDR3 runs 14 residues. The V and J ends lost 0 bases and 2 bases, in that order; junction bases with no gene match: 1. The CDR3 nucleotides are TGTGCCAGCAGCTTGGGGGACAGAAACTATGGCTACACCTTC. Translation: CASSLGDRNYGYTF.

The CDR3: CASSLGDSSGNTIYF. Written as DNA, the CDR3 is TGTGCCAGCAGCTTGGGCGACAGCTCTGGAAACACCATATATTTT. This rearrangement joins TRBV5-4 to TRBJ1-3, with a tentative D call TRBD1 (5 bases). The CDR3 covers 15 residues. Trimming took off 0 bases at V and 0 bases at J, with 7 bases between the two ends. CDR1 is SGHNT, CDR2 YYREEE, per germline (reference sequence).

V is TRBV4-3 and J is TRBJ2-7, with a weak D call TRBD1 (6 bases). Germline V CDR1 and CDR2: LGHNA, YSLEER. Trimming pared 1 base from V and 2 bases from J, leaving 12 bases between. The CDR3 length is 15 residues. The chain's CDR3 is CASSQVPGATYEQYF. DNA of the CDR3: TGCGCCAGCAGCCAAGTACCAGGGGCTACCTACGAGCAGTACTTC.

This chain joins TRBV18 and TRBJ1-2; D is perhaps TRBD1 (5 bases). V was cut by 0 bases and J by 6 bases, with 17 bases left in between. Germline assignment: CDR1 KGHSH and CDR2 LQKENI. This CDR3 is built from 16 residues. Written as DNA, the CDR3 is TGTGCCAGCTCACCACCCCCCAGCAGGGCGGATCATGGCTACACCTTC. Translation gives CASSPPPSRADHGYTF. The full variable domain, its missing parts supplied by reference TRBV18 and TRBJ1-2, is NAGVMQNPRHLVRRRGQEARLRCSPMKGHSHVYWYRQLPEEGLKFMVYLQKENIIDESGMPKERFSAEFPKEGPSILRIQQVVRGDSAAYFCASSPPPSRADHGYTFGSGTRLTVV.